A selection of T cell receptor beta chains follows, all from one sample in a study of glioma-infiltrating T cells after dendritic cell vaccination. Sequencing was performed with immunoSEQ multiplex PCR; in TCRdb, only in-frame clones are kept and a portion is missing. The sample contains fewer than 95,000 clones, 75% to 90% of which appear only once. Sequenced material: blood, taken after dendritic cell vaccination. These TCRs come from a human donor with glioblastoma. Both conserved end residues are part of each CDR3. D genes are given only for firm matches. Part of the rows lack a size; the others show once, few, many or a class for expanded clones.

clone size,J gene,D gene,CDR3 length,V gene,CDR3 protein,CDR3 DNA
NA,TRBJ2-2,TRBD1,14,TRBV30,CAWRDRGATGELFF,TGTGCCTGGAGAGACAGGGGTGCCACCGGGGAGCTGTTTTTT
NA,TRBJ1-1,NA,12,TRBV27,CASRTGNTEAFF,TGTGCCAGCAGAACAGGGAACACTGAAGCTTTCTTT
NA,TRBJ1-3,NA,14,TRBV5-1,CASSPRGVGNTIYF,TGCGCCAGCAGCCCCCGGGGGGTTGGAAACACCATATATTTT
NA,TRBJ1-5,NA,14,TRBV5-6,CASSLQGINQPQHF,TGTGCCAGCAGCTTGCAGGGGATCAATCAGCCCCAGCATTTT
NA,TRBJ1-2,NA,14,TRBV6-4,CASSDSNPPRGYTF,TGTGCCAGCAGTGACTCGAACCCCCCACGGGGCTACACCTTC
NA,TRBJ2-7,TRBD2,15,TRBV5-4,CASSRGRVDSYEQYF,TGTGCCAGCAGCCGGGGGAGGGTAGACTCCTACGAGCAGTACTTC
NA,TRBJ2-1,TRBD2,17,TRBV4-3,CASSQAGLAVPYNEQFF,TGCGCCAGCAGCCAAGCAGGACTAGCGGTTCCCTACAATGAGCAGTTCTTC
NA,TRBJ2-1,TRBD1,16,TRBV7-9,CASSSTGRYSYNEQFF,TGTGCCAGCAGCTCGACAGGGAGATACTCCTACAATGAGCAGTTCTTC
NA,TRBJ1-5,TRBD1,16,TRBV15,CATSRGQAYSNQPQHF,TGTGCCACCAGCAGGGGACAGGCATATAGCAATCAGCCCCAGCATTTT
NA,TRBJ2-3,TRBD2,16,TRBV9,CASSVGGAGGPDTQYF,TGTGCCAGCAGCGTAGGAGGGGCGGGGGGGCCTGATACGCAGTATTTT
NA,TRBJ2-5,TRBD2,17,TRBV9,CASSVGASGGIQETQYF,TGTGCCAGCAGCGTAGGGGCTAGCGGGGGGATCCAAGAGACCCAGTACTTC
once,TRBJ1-5,TRBD1,18,TRBV2,CASSEALVGRGLIQPQHF,TGTGCCAGCAGTGAAGCGCTGGTAGGCAGGGGGCTTATACAGCCCCAGCATTTT
NA,TRBJ1-2,NA,15,TRBV6-1,CASSAVVYSNYGYTF,TGTGCCAGCAGTGCGGTGGTGTATTCTAACTATGGCTACACCTTC
NA,TRBJ1-2,NA,14,TRBV2,CASSKDSNNYGYTF,TGTGCCAGCAGTAAGGACAGTAATAACTATGGCTACACCTTC
NA,TRBJ2-7,NA,12,TRBV2,CASRIETYEQYF,TGTGCCAGCAGGATTGAGACCTACGAGCAGTACTTC
NA,TRBJ2-1,TRBD1,12,TRBV29-1,CSAGQGIDEQFF,TGCAGCGCGGGACAGGGGATCGATGAGCAGTTCTTC
NA,TRBJ1-2,NA,15,TRBV28,CASTLRDTGLYGYTF,TGTGCCAGCACGCTCAGGGACACTGGGCTCTATGGCTACACCTTC
NA,TRBJ2-7,TRBD1,15,TRBV7-9,CASSLGDRVRDEQYF,TGTGCCAGCAGCTTAGGGGACAGGGTTCGAGACGAGCAGTACTTC
NA,TRBJ2-5,NA,14,TRBV10-3,CAISESSSAETQYF,TGTGCCATCAGTGAGTCGAGCAGCGCGGAGACCCAGTACTTC
NA,TRBJ2-7,NA,17,TRBV18,CASSPTAGGNAVNEQYF,TGTGCCAGCTCACCCACCGCAGGGGGGAACGCAGTAAACGAGCAGTACTTC
NA,TRBJ1-2,NA,13,TRBV7-9,CASSPGDLYGYTF,TGTGCCAGCAGCCCAGGGGACCTCTATGGCTACACCTTC
NA,TRBJ2-7,NA,15,TRBV5-4,CASSLRGGEGYEQYF,TGTGCCAGCAGCTTGAGGGGGGGGGAGGGCTACGAGCAGTACTTC
NA,TRBJ2-7,TRBD2,15,TRBV4-3,CASSPGLADSYEQYF,TGCGCCAGCAGCCCAGGACTAGCGGACTCCTACGAGCAGTACTTC
NA,TRBJ1-3,NA,15,TRBV29-1,CSALSEGGPGNTIYF,TGCAGCGCCCTTTCCGAGGGGGGGCCGGGAAACACCATATATTTT
NA,TRBJ2-1,TRBD2,17,TRBV29-1,CSVEDWSLAGGLSEQFF,TGCAGCGTTGAAGATTGGTCCCTAGCGGGAGGGCTCAGTGAGCAGTTCTTC
NA,TRBJ2-7,TRBD1,14,TRBV11-3,CASSPGTGSYEQYF,TGTGCCAGCAGCCCCGGGACAGGGTCCTACGAGCAGTACTTC
NA,TRBJ2-7,TRBD1,14,TRBV28,CASSLWGQGSEQYF,TGTGCCAGCAGTTTATGGGGACAGGGTTCCGAGCAGTACTTC
NA,TRBJ2-3,NA,17,TRBV21-1,CASSKWASGGFTDTQYF,TGTGCCAGCAGCAAATGGGCTAGCGGGGGGTTCACAGATACGCAGTATTTT
NA,TRBJ2-3,NA,14,TRBV9,CASSERAYTDTQYF,TGTGCCAGCAGCGAGAGGGCTTATACAGATACGCAGTATTTT
NA,TRBJ1-2,NA,13,TRBV6-5,CASKSAQSYGYTF,TGTGCCAGCAAGAGCGCGCAAAGCTATGGCTACACCTTC
NA,TRBJ1-2,NA,16,TRBV13,CASSPGQGAWNYGYTF,TGTGCCAGCAGCCCCGGACAAGGGGCATGGAACTATGGCTACACCTTC
NA,TRBJ1-2,NA,13,TRBV6-5,CASNTPGFGGYTF,TGTGCCAGCAATACCCCAGGGTTCGGAGGCTACACCTTC
NA,TRBJ2-5,TRBD2,14,TRBV7-2,CASSSGLTQETQYF,TGTGCCAGCAGCTCGGGACTAACCCAAGAGACCCAGTACTTC
NA,TRBJ2-1,NA,17,TRBV29-1,CSVETSLSTISYNEQFF,TGCAGCGTCGAGACTTCCCTGAGTACCATATCCTACAATGAGCAGTTCTTC
NA,TRBJ1-2,NA,13,TRBV29-1,CSVDQGTNYGYTF,TGCAGCGTTGACCAGGGGACGAACTATGGCTACACCTTC
NA,TRBJ2-1,NA,13,TRBV11-3,CASSPPTGTEQFF,TGTGCCAGCAGCCCACCGACAGGAACTGAGCAGTTCTTC
NA,TRBJ1-2,TRBD1,18,TRBV11-2,CASSLEVGTGHRFYGYTF,TGTGCCAGCAGCTTAGAGGTGGGGACAGGCCACCGGTTCTATGGCTACACCTTC
few,TRBJ1-3,NA,14,TRBV19,CATSIGGYGNTIYF,TGTGCCACCAGTATCGGGGGGTACGGAAACACCATATATTTT
NA,TRBJ2-7,TRBD2,17,TRBV7-3,CASSLGSGGLSSYEQYF,TGTGCCAGCAGCTTAGGTAGCGGGGGCCTGAGCTCCTACGAGCAGTACTTC